This T cell receptor (beta chain) came from a study of circulating tumor DNA in untreated peripheral T-cell lymphoma. Study observations and caveats: Tumor-specific clonotypes: identified in roughly 80% of patients, 85% to 90% of baseline tissues.

Sequencing used immunoSEQ multiplex PCR; TCRdb keeps in-frame clones, though not all of them. Of a few hundred clones detected, 85% to 90% appear once; the ten largest clones hold 6% to 6.5%. Worth noting for this clone: Its cognate antigen is unknown.

This TCR was sampled from a human donor with peripheral T-cell lymphoma. Sequencing was carried out using cell-free DNA from blood serum.

The CDR3 sequence: CASSSGSLPALSGNTIYF. In nucleotides, the CDR3 is TGCGCCAGCAGTTCCGGGTCTCTCCCCGCTCTCTCTGGAAACACCATATATTTT. V and J are TRBV4-1 and TRBJ1-3; no clear D gene. V was clipped by 6 bases and J by 0 bases, with 21 bases between them. This CDR3 has 18 residues. CDR1 and CDR2 from the germline V gene are MGHRA and YSYEKL.